This T cell receptor (beta chain) is drawn from a study of cytomegalovirus exposure and HLA in healthy donors. General observations from the study: A list of approximately 150 TCR beta chains associated with cytomegalovirus was given. Analysis was carried out at a later point, and it linked a missense DCLRE1C variant to TCR beta V- and J-gene trimming. In a later analysis, across HLA loci, associated TCR counts were highest for DRB1, lowest for HLA-C. In a later analysis, compared with equally common non-associated chains, HLA-associated beta chains were more expanded.

The CDR3 runs 15 residues. V shed 5 bases, J shed 2 bases, and the junction held 9 bases outside the gene matches. Germline V gene data show CDR1 as SQVTM and CDR2 as ANQGSEA. Amplification used 60 Vbeta primers and 13 Jbeta primers. Sequencing used immunoSEQ multiplex PCR; TCRdb keeps in-frame clones, though not all of them. The sample lists 180,000 or so clones; 65% to 85% were seen once. This clone was picked up one time. The antigen remains unidentified. The clonotype comes from a woman between 45 and 60 years old in good health and CMV-seropositive. V and J are TRBV29-1 and TRBJ1-2; 9 bases map to TRBD1. The sequenced material came from PBMCs. This CDR3 is CSVLPRTGGNYGYTF. In nucleotides, the CDR3 is TGCAGCGTTCTACCCCGTACAGGGGGCAACTATGGCTACACCTTC.